A single sample gave rise to the 5 T cell receptor beta chains below, sequenced in a study of blood T cell repertoires in COVID-19. TCRdb keeps only in-frame clones here, not all; method: immunoSEQ multiplex PCR. The sample has hundreds of thousands of clones; around nine tenths are singletons. What was sequenced was PBMCs or T cells enriched from blood (not recorded which). The receptors stem from a man in his forties who had recovered from COVID-19.

The rearrangement uses TRBV5-6 and TRBJ1-1; possibly TRBD1 for D (6 bases). Germline V gene lookup returns CDR1 SGHDT and CDR2 YYEEEE. V lost 2 bases to trimming and J lost 0 bases, with 14 bases between them. The CDR3 is 16 amino acids. The CDR3 coding sequence is TGTGCCAGCAGCTTAGATTTGGACAGCTTGAACACTGAAGCTTTCTTT. This sequence encodes CASSLDLDSLNTEAFF.

The rearrangement uses TRBV29-1 and TRBJ2-7, with 11 bases matching TRBD1. Germline values: CDR1 SQVTM, CDR2 ANQGSEA. The CDR3 has 21 residues. The V segment lost 2 bases and the J segment 4 bases; nucleotides outside the gene matches: 25. The CDR3 DNA sequence: TGCAGCGTTGAAATCCCTCAGGTTCGGACAGGGGGCCGTGGAAACCCGTACGAGCAGTACTTC. This codes for CSVEIPQVRTGGRGNPYEQYF.

The chain carries TRBV29-1 and TRBJ2-1, with D unclear. CDR3 length: 15 amino acids. V was trimmed by 6 bases and J by 5 bases, leaving 20 bases between them. The V gene's germline CDR1 is SQVTM and CDR2 ANQGSEA. The CDR3 region has the DNA TGCAGCGTCCGACCTCTAGAGTCCCGCAACAATGAGCAGTTCTTC. Translated, it gives CSVRPLESRNNEQFF.

The gene calls are TRBV29-1 and TRBJ1-3; 8 bases agree with TRBD1. With V trimmed by 4 bases and J by 3 bases, 8 bases remained unmatched. Germline V gene lookup returns CDR1 SQVTM and CDR2 ANQGSEA. The CDR3 is 15 amino acids. The CDR3 DNA sequence: TGCAGCGTTGTGCGGCAGGGGGCGATTGGAAACACCATATATTTT. Protein sequence: CSVVRQGAIGNTIYF.

A single count supports this clone. The chain uses TRBV9 and TRBJ2-1, with D possibly being TRBD2 (7 bases). V was cut by 0 bases and J by 9 bases, with 13 bases left in between. The CDR3 runs 14 residues. Germline loops: CDR1 SGDLS, CDR2 YYNGEE. CDR3 residues: CASSVVGGGGEQFF. CDR3 nucleotides: TGTGCCAGCAGCGTAGTTGGGGGAGGGGGTGAGCAGTTCTTC.